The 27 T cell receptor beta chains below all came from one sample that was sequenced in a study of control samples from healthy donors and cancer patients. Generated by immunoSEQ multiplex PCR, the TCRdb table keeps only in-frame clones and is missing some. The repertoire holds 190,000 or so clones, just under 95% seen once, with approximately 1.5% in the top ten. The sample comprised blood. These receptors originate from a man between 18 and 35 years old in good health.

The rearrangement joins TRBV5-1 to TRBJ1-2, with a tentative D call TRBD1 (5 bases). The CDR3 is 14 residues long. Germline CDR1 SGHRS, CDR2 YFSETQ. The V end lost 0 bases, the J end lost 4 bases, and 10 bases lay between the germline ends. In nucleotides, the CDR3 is TGCGCCAGCAGCTTGGGACAGCCTCTCTATGGCTACACCTTC. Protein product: CASSLGQPLYGYTF. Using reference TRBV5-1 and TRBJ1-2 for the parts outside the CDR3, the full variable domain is KAGVTQTPRYLIKTRGQQVTLSCSPISGHRSVSWYQQTPGQGLQFLFEYFSETQRNKGNFPGRFSGRQFSNSRSEMNVSTLELGDSALYLCASSLGQPLYGYTFGSGTRLTVV.

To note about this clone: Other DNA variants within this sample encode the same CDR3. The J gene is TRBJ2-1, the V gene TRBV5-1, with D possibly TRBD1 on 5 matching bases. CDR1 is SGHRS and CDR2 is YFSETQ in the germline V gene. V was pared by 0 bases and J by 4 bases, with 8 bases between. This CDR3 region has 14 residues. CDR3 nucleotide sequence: TGCGCCAGCAGCTTGGGGGGCTTGTACAATGAGCAGTTCTTC. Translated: CASSLGGLYNEQFF. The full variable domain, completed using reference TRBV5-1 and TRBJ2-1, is KAGVTQTPRYLIKTRGQQVTLSCSPISGHRSVSWYQQTPGQGLQFLFEYFSETQRNKGNFPGRFSGRQFSNSRSEMNVSTLELGDSALYLCASSLGGLYNEQFFGPGTRLTVL.

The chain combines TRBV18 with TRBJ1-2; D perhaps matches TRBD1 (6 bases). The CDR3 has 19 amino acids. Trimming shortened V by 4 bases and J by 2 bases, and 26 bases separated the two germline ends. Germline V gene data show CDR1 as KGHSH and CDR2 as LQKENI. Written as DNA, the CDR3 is TGTGCCAGCTCACTACGCCTAAATTTACCGGGACAAATAAACTATGGCTACACCTTC. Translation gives CASSLRLNLPGQINYGYTF. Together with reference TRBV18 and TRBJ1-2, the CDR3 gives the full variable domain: NAGVMQNPRHLVRRRGQEARLRCSPMKGHSHVYWYRQLPEEGLKFMVYLQKENIIDESGMPKERFSAEFPKEGPSILRIQQVVRGDSAAYFCASSLRLNLPGQINYGYTFGSGTRLTVV.

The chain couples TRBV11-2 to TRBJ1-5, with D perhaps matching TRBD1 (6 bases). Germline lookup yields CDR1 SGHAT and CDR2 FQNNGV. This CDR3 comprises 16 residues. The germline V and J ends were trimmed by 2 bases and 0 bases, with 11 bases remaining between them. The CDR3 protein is CASSLLAGVSNQPQHF. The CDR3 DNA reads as TGTGCCAGCAGCTTATTGGCAGGGGTTAGCAATCAGCCCCAGCATTTT. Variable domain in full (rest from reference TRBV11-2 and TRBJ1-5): EAGVAQSPRYKIIEKRQSVAFWCNPISGHATLYWYQQILGQGPKLLIQFQNNGVVDDSQLPKDRFSAERLKGVDSTLKIQPAKLEDSAVYLCASSLLAGVSNQPQHFGDGTRLSIL.

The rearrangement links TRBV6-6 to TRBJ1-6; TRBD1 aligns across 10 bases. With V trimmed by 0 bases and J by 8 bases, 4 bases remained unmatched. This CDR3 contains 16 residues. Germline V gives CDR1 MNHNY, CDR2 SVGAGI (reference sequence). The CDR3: CASSYSKDRGDSPLHF. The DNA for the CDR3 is TGTGCCAGCAGTTACTCGAAGGACAGGGGGGATTCACCCCTCCACTTT.

The CDR3 loop reads CASGDRPHQETQYF. Here the CDR3 DNA reads TGTGCCAGCGGAGACAGGCCCCACCAAGAGACCCAGTACTTC. This chain links TRBV9 with TRBJ2-5, with D possibly matching TRBD1 (6 bases). Trimming took off 7 bases at V and 0 bases at J, with 13 bases between the two ends. The CDR3 contains 14 residues. Germline CDR1 is SGDLS and CDR2 is YYNGEE.

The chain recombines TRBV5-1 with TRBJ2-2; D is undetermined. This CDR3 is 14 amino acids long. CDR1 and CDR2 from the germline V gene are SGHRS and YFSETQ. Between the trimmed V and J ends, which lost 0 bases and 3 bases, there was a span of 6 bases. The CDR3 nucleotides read TGCGCCAGCAGCTTGGCCGGTGACACCGGGGAGCTGTTTTTT. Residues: CASSLAGDTGELFF.

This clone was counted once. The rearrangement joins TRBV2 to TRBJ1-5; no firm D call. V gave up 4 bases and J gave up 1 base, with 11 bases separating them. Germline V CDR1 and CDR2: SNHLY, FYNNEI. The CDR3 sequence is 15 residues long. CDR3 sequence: CASSVEELSNQPQHF. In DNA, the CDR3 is TGTGCCAGCAGTGTCGAAGAGTTAAGCAATCAGCCCCAGCATTTT.

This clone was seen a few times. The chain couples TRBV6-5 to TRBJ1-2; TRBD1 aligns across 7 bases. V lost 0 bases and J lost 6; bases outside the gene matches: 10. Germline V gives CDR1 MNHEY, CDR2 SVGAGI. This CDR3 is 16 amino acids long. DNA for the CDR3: TGTGCCAGCAGTTACTCGACAGGGCCCACTTATAATGGCTACACCTTC. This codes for CASSYSTGPTYNGYTF.

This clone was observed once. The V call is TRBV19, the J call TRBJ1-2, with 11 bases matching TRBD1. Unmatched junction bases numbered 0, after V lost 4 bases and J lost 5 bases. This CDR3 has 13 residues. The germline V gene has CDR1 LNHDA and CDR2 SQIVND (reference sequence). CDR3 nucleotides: TGTGCCAGTAGTAGGGACAGGGGGTATGGCTACACCTTC. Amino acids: CASSRDRGYGYTF.

The CDR3 is CASRRSIGGVQGNTIYF. The CDR3 DNA follows: TGTGCCAGCAGGAGGTCTATTGGGGGTGTTCAGGGAAACACCATATATTTT. V usage is TRBV9 and J usage is TRBJ1-3; D may be TRBD1 (5 bases). Trimming left V 5 bases short and J 4 bases short, with 22 bases between. The germline gives CDR1 SGDLS, CDR2 YYNGEE. The CDR3 is 17 residues long.

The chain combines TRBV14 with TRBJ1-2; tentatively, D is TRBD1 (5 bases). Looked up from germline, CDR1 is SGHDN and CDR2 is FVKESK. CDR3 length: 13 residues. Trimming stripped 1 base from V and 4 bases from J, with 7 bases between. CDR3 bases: TGTGCCAGCAGCCAAGGACAGTTCTATGGCTACACCTTC. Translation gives CASSQGQFYGYTF.

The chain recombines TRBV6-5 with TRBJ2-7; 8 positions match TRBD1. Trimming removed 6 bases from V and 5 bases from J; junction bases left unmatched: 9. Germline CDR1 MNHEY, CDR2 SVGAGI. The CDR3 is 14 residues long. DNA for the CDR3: TGTGCCAGCAGAAGACAGGGGAATTCCCACGAGCAGTACTTC. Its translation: CASRRQGNSHEQYF.

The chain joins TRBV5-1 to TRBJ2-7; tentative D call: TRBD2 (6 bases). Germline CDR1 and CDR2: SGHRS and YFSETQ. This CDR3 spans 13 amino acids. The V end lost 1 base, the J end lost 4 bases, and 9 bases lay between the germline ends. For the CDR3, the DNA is TGCGCCAGCAGCTTGTTTGCGGGGTACGAGCAGTACTTC. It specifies CASSLFAGYEQYF.

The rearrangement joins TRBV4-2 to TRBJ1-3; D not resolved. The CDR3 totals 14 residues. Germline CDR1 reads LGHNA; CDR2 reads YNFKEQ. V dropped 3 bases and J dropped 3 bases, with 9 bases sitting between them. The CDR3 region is CASSHEGIGNTIYF. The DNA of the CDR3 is TGTGCCAGCAGCCACGAAGGGATTGGAAACACCATATATTTT.

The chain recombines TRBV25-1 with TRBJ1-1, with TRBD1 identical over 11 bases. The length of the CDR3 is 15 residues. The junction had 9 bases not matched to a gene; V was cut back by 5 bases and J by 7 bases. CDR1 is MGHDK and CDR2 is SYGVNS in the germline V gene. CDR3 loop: CASSQDRGREDEAFF. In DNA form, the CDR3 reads TGTGCCAGCAGTCAGGACAGGGGGCGCGAGGATGAAGCTTTCTTT.

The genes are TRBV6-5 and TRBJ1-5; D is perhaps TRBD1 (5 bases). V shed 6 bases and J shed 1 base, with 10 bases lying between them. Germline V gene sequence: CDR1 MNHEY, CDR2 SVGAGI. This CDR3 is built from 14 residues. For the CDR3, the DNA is TGTGCCAGCAGCCGGGGCGGCAGCAATCAGCCCCAGCATTTT. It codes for CASSRGGSNQPQHF.

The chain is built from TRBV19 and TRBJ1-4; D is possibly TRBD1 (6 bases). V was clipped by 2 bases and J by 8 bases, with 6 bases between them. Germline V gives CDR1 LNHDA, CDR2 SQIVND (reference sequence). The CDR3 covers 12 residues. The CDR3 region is CASSIQGEKLFF. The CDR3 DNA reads TGTGCCAGTAGTATACAGGGGGAAAAACTGTTTTTT. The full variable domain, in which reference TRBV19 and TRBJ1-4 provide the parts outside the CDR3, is DGGITQSPKYLFRKEGQNVTLSCEQNLNHDAMYWYRQDPGQGLRLIYYSQIVNDFQKGDIAEGYSVSREKKESFPLTVTSAQKNPTAFYLCASSIQGEKLFFGSGTQLSVL.

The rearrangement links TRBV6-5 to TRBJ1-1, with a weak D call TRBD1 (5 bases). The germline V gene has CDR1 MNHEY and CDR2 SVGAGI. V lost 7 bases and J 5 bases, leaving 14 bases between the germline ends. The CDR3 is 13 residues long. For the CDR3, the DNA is TGTGCCAGCACCCCCCCCTACAGGACTGAAGCTTTCTTT. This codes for CASTPPYRTEAFF.

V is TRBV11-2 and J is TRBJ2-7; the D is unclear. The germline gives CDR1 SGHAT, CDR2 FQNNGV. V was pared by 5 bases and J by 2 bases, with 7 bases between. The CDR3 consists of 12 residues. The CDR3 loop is CASSGVAYEQYF. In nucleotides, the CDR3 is TGTGCCAGCAGCGGGGTTGCCTACGAGCAGTACTTC. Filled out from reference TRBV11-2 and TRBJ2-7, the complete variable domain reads EAGVAQSPRYKIIEKRQSVAFWCNPISGHATLYWYQQILGQGPKLLIQFQNNGVVDDSQLPKDRFSAERLKGVDSTLKIQPAKLEDSAVYLCASSGVAYEQYFGPGTRLTVT.

The DNA of the CDR3 is TGTGCCAGCTCACCATCGGAATACGCTAGCACAGATACGCAGTATTTT. It encodes CASSPSEYASTDTQYF. The chain joins TRBV18 to TRBJ2-3; D remains unclear. There are 16 residues in the CDR3. Trimming removed 2 bases from V and 0 bases from J, with 12 bases in between. In germline, CDR1 is KGHSH, CDR2 LQKENI. The variable domain in full, with the rest retrieved from reference TRBV18 and TRBJ2-3, is NAGVMQNPRHLVRRRGQEARLRCSPMKGHSHVYWYRQLPEEGLKFMVYLQKENIIDESGMPKERFSAEFPKEGPSILRIQQVVRGDSAAYFCASSPSEYASTDTQYFGPGTRLTVL.

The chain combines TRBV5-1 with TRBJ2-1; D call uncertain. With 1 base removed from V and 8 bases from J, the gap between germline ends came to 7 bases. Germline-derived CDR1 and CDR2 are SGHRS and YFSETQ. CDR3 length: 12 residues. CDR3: CASSLSSDEQFF. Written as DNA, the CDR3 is TGCGCCAGCAGCTTGAGCAGTGATGAGCAGTTCTTC.

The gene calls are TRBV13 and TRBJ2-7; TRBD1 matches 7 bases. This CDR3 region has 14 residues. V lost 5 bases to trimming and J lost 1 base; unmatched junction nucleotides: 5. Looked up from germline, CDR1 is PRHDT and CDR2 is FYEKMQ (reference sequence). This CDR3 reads CASSPRDRSYEQYF. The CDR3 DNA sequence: TGTGCCAGCAGCCCCCGGGACAGATCCTACGAGCAGTACTTC.

For the CDR3, the DNA is TGCGCCAGCAGCTCATTACAGGGGTCCACCGGGGAGCTGTTTTTT. Translated: CASSSLQGSTGELFF. This chain links TRBV5-1 with TRBJ2-2, with 7 bases matching TRBD1. V was clipped by 3 bases and J by 4 bases; unmatched bases: 6. CDR3 length: 15 residues. Germline lookup yields CDR1 SGHRS and CDR2 YFSETQ.

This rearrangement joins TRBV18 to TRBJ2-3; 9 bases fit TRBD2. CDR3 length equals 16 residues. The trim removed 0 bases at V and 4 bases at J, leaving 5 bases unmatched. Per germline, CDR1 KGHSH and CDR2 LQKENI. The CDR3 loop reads CASSPPAGGPADTQYF. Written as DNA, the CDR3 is TGTGCCAGCTCACCACCGGCGGGGGGGCCGGCAGATACGCAGTATTTT.

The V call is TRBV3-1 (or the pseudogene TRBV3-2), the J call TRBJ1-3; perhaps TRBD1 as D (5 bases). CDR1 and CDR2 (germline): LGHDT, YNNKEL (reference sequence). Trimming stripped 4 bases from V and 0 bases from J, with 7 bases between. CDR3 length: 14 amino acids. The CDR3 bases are TGTGCCAGCAGCCCCGACAGCTCTGGAAACACCATATATTTT. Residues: CASSPDSSGNTIYF.

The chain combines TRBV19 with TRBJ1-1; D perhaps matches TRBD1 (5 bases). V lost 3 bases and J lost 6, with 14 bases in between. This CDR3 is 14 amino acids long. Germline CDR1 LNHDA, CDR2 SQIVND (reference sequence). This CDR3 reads CASSILRDSSEAFF. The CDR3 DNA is TGTGCCAGTAGTATTTTAAGAGACAGCTCTGAAGCTTTCTTT.